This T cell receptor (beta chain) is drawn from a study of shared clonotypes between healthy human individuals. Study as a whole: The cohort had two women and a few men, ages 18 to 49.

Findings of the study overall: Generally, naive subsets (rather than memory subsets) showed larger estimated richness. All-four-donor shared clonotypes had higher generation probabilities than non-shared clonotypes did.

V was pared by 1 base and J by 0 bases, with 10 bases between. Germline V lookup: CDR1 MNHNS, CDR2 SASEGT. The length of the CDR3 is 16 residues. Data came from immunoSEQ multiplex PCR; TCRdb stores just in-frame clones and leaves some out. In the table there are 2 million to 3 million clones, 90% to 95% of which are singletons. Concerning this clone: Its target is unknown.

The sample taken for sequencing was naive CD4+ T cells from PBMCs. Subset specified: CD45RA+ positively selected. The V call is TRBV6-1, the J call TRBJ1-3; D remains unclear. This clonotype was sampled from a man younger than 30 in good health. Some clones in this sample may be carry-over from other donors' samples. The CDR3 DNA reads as TGTGCCAGCAGTGAAGACGGATTCCTCTCTGGAAACACCATATATTTT. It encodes CASSEDGFLSGNTIYF.